This T cell receptor (beta chain) was captured by sequencing in a study of cytomegalovirus exposure and HLA in healthy donors. Study conclusions and caveats: Immune exposure was documented only through CMV serostatus.

On this clone itself: Its antigen remains unknown.

Germline CDR1 and CDR2: SGHRS and YFSETQ. Trimming pared 7 bases from V and 3 bases from J, leaving 10 bases between. The CDR3 spans 12 residues. PCR primers comprised 60 Vbeta and 13 Jbeta primers. The protocol was immunoSEQ multiplex PCR, while the TCRdb copy is restricted to in-frame clones and leaves out a portion. The table has fewer than 95,000 clones, roughly 85% seen once. Donors sampled were nominally healthy, though unrecorded immune exposures were likely. This sequence originates from a man in his forties or fifties in good health and CMV-seropositive. The genes are TRBV5-1 and TRBJ2-5, with D possibly TRBD2 on 5 matching bases. Sequencing input: PBMCs. Here the CDR3 reads CASRLAEETQYF. CDR3 in DNA: TGCGCCAGCCGCCTAGCAGAAGAGACCCAGTACTTC. The full variable domain, rest sourced from reference TRBV5-1 and TRBJ2-5, is KAGVTQTPRYLIKTRGQQVTLSCSPISGHRSVSWYQQTPGQGLQFLFEYFSETQRNKGNFPGRFSGRQFSNSRSEMNVSTLELGDSALYLCASRLAEETQYFGPGTRLLVL.